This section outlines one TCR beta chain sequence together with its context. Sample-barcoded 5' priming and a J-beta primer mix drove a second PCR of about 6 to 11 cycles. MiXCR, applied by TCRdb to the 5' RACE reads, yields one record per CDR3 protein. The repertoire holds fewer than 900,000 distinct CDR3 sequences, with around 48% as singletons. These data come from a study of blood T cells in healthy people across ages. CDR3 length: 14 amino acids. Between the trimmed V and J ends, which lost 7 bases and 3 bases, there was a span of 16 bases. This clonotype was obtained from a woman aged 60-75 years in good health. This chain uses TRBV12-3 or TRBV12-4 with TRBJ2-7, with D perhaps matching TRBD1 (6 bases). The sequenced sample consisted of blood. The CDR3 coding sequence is TGTGCCAGCAACGACCAGGGACACAACTACGAGCAGTACTTC. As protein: CASNDQGHNYEQYF.